Listed below are T cell receptor beta chains from one sample, sequenced in a study of cytomegalovirus exposure and HLA in healthy donors. The assay was immunoSEQ multiplex PCR, and TCRdb's table has in-frame clones only and misses some. The profile shows around 160,000 clones, around 77% of them singletons. Sequences were obtained from PBMCs. Source of these receptors: a woman aged 35 to 49 in good health and CMV-seronegative. Each CDR3 is given without its conserved first and last residue.

V gene	J gene	CDR3 protein
TRBV2	TRBJ2-7	ASSEEGGGNPYEQY
TRBV5-1	TRBJ1-5	ASSLEVGAGQPQH
TRBV11-2	TRBJ2-5	ASGPQETQY
TRBV11-3	TRBJ2-3	ASSPPLAPTDTQY
TRBV28	TRBJ2-5	ASSPVQAGGETQY
TRBV7-9	TRBJ1-5	ASSLETEQPQH
TRBV7-9	TRBJ1-4	ASSLDRTGNEKLF
TRBV5-1	TRBJ2-1	ASSWLGLAGSSYNEQF
TRBV6-6	TRBJ1-2	ASSSLPRSYGYT
TRBV27	TRBJ2-7	ASGGGLDYEQY
TRBV5-1	TRBJ2-3	ASRQGTDTQY
TRBV13	TRBJ2-1	ASSSLSGRYNEQF
TRBV18	TRBJ2-1	ASSSTSGRAYNEQF
TRBV7-9	TRBJ1-5	ASSLGTGQGSRQH
TRBV30	TRBJ2-7	AWDRGYDEQY
TRBV2	TRBJ2-5	ASSRGLAREQY
TRBV5-1	TRBJ1-3	ASSLLGPLLSGNTIY
TRBV18	TRBJ2-2	ASSPQGFAPTGELF
TRBV28	TRBJ2-1	ASTLSTSGSGEQF
TRBV9	TRBJ2-3	ASSAGAGADTQY
TRBV15	-	ATSRGGTGSLDEQY
TRBV28	TRBJ1-1	ASLPGQGRNTEAF
TRBV28	TRBJ1-1	ASSGTDRKDTEAF
TRBV10-3	TRBJ1-5	AISESSGTAYQPQH